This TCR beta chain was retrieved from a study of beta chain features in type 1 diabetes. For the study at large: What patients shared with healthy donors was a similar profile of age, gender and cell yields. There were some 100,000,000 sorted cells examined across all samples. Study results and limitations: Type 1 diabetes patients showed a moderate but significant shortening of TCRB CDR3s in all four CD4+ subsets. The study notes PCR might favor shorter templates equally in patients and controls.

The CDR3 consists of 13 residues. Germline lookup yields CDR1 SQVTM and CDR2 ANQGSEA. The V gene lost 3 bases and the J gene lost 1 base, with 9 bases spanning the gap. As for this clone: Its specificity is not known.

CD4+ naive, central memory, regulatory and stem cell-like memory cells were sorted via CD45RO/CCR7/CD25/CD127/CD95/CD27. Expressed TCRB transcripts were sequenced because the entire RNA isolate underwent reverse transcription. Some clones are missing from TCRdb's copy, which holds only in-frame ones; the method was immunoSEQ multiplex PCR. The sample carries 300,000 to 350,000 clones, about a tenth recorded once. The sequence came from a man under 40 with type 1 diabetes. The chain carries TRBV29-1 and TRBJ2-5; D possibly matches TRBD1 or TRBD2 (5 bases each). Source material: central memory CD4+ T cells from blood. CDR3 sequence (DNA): TGCAGCGTTGACCGGGGCCTCCAAGAGACCCAGTACTTC. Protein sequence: CSVDRGLQETQYF.